This TCR beta chain was observed in a study of cytomegalovirus exposure and HLA in healthy donors. Regarding the study as a whole: Data from an earlier analysis indicated that most TCR beta V segments were productive either about 87% or about 30% of the time. Later on, an analysis found that several of the most significant clusters appeared to be linked to common viral pathogens, which included parvovirus B19. Association of a missense DCLRE1C variant with TCR beta V- and J-gene trimming was reported in a later analysis.

60 Vbeta and 13 Jbeta primers were used in PCR. Assay used: immunoSEQ multiplex PCR; TCRdb lists only in-frame clones, some missing. The sample has fewer than 200,000 clones; almost 80% are singletons. As to this clone: Its antigen remains unidentified.

CDR1 and CDR2 from the germline V gene are SGHTA and FQGNSA. The CDR3 runs 15 residues. V was cut by 0 bases and J by 5 bases, with 13 bases left in between. The clonotype comes from a woman between 45 and 65 years old in good health and CMV-seronegative. The rearrangement links TRBV7-2 to TRBJ1-2; tentatively, D is TRBD1 (5 bases). Sample: PBMCs. The CDR3 sequence is CASSLARDFFYGYTF. The CDR3 DNA reads as TGTGCCAGCAGCTTAGCGCGGGACTTCTTTTATGGCTACACCTTC. The full variable domain, with the rest looked up from reference TRBV7-2 and TRBJ1-2, is GAGVSQSPSNKVTEKGKDVELRCDPISGHTALYWYRQSLGQGLEFLIYFQGNSAPDKSGLPSDRFSAERTGGSVSTLTIQRTQQEDSAVYLCASSLARDFFYGYTFGSGTRLTVV.